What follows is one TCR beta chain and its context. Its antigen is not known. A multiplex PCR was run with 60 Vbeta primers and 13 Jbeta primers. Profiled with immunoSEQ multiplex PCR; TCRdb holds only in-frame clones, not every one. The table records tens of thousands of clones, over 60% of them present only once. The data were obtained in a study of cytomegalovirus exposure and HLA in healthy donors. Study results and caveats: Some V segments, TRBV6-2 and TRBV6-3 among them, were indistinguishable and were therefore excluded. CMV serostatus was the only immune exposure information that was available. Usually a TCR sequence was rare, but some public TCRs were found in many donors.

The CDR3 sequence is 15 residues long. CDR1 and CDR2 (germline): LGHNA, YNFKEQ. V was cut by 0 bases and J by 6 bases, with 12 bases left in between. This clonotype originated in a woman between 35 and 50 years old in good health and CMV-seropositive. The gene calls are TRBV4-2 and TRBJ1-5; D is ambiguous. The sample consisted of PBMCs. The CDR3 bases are TGTGCCAGCAGCCAAGATCACCAAGGAGGTCAGCCCCAGCATTTT. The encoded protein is CASSQDHQGGQPQHF.